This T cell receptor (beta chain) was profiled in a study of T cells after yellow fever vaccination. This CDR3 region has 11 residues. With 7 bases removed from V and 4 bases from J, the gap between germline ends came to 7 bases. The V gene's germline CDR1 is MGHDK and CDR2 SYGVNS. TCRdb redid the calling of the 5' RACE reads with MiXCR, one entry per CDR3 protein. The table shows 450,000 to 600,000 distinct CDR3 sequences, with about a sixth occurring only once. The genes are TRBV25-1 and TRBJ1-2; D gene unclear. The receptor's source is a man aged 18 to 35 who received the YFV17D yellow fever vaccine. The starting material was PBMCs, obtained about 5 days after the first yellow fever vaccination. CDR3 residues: CASTGGYGYTF. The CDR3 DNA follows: TGTGCCAGCACGGGAGGCTATGGCTACACCTTC.